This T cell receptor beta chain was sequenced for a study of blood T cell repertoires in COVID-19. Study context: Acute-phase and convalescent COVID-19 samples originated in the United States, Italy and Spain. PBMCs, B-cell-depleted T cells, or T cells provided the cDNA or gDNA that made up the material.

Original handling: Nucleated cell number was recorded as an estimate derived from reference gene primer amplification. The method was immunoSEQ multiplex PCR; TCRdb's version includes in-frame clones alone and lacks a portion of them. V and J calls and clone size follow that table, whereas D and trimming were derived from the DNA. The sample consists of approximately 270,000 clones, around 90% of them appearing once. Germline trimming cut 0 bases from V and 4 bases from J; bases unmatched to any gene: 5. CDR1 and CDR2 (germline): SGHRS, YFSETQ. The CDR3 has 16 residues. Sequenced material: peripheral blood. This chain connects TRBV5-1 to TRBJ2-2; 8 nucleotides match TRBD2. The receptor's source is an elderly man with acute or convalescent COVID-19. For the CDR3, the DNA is TGCGCCAGCAGCTTGGCCCCCGGGACTAGCACCGGGGAGCTGTTTTTT. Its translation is CASSLAPGTSTGELFF.